Listed below are T cell receptor beta chains from one sample, sequenced in a study of T cells after yellow fever vaccination. TCRdb redid the calling of the 5' RACE reads with MiXCR, one entry per CDR3 protein. The table lists about 360,000 distinct CDR3 sequences, 6.2% of them singletons. This material consisted of PBMCs, taken 5 days after the yellow fever booster vaccination. The receptors stem from a man aged 25-40 years who received the YFV17D yellow fever vaccine. CDR3s include the opening cysteine and the closing phenylalanine or tryptophan. D genes are given only for firm matches. Clone size appears in some rows only: once, few, many, or a class for an expanded clone.

TRBV12-3/TRBV12-4	many	-	TRBJ1-2	CASLLGRGVGYTF	TGTGCCAGCCTCCTGGGCAGGGGAGTTGGCTACACCTTC
TRBV10-3	few	TRBD1	TRBJ2-7	CATGQGDRYEQYF	TGTGCCACGGGACAGGGGGATCGTTACGAGCAGTACTTC
TRBV5-1	few	TRBD1	TRBJ2-2	CASYGTGGTGELFF	TGCGCCAGCTATGGGACAGGTGGCACCGGGGAGCTGTTTTTT
TRBV6-2/TRBV6-3	few	-	TRBJ2-1	CASSDPTGTKNEQFF	TGTGCCAGCAGCGACCCGACAGGAACCAAAAATGAGCAGTTCTTC
TRBV7-2	-	TRBD2	TRBJ2-3	CASSLVLAEKQTQYF	TGTGCCAGCAGCTTAGTTCTAGCGGAAAAGCAAACGCAGTATTTT
TRBV20-1	many	-	TRBJ2-7	CSAEGAEGIYF	TGCAGTGCTGAGGGCGCGGAGGGCATTTACTTC
TRBV20-1	-	TRBD1	TRBJ1-3	CSAIDRESRNTIYF	TGCAGTGCTATAGACAGGGAGTCGCGAAACACCATATATTTT
TRBV5-1	-	-	TRBJ2-7	CASSQPMDSLTYEQYF	TGCGCCAGCAGCCAACCTATGGACAGCCTCACCTACGAGCAGTACTTC
TRBV3-1	once	-	TRBJ2-1	CASCQGETRNSYNEQFF	TGTGCCTCCTGCCAAGGAGAGACTAGGAACTCCTACAATGAGCAGTTCTTC
TRBV24-1	few	-	TRBJ2-4	CASQQRNIQYF	TGTGCCAGTCAGCAGCGGAACATTCAGTACTTC
TRBV7-8	many	TRBD2	TRBJ2-3	CASSTPGLVPPYF	TGTGCCAGCAGCACTCCGGGACTAGTGCCTCCGTATTTT
TRBV7-8	many	TRBD2	TRBJ2-7	CASSWTSGRNEQYF	TGTGCCAGCAGCTGGACTAGCGGACGTAACGAGCAGTACTTC
TRBV7-2	-	-	TRBJ2-7	CASSGDAPYEQYF	TGTGCCAGCAGCGGGGACGCCCCCTACGAGCAGTACTTC
TRBV12-3/TRBV12-4	-	TRBD1	TRBJ1-5	CASSQGQGADQPQHF	TGTGCCAGCAGCCAGGGACAGGGGGCTGATCAGCCCCAGCATTTT
TRBV28	many	TRBD1	TRBJ1-1	CASRSHGTAGGLITEAFF	TGTGCCAGCAGGTCCCATGGGACCGCAGGGGGACTGATAACTGAAGCTTTCTTT
TRBV7-2	few	TRBD1	TRBJ2-5	CASSFQTGPQETQYF	TGTGCCAGCAGCTTCCAGACAGGGCCCCAAGAGACCCAGTACTTC
TRBV5-5	many	-	TRBJ1-1	CASSYPDPRSSHNTEAFF	TGTGCCAGCAGCTATCCCGACCCCCGTTCCAGCCACAACACTGAAGCTTTCTTT
TRBV20-1	few	-	TRBJ2-5	CSASPTAGKKETQYF	TGCAGTGCTAGTCCGACTGCAGGGAAGAAAGAGACCCAGTACTTC
TRBV5-4	-	-	TRBJ2-2	CASSLATGLNTGELFF	TGTGCCAGCAGCTTGGCAACAGGTTTGAACACCGGGGAGCTGTTTTTT
TRBV7-2	-	-	TRBJ2-5	CASSSWTHGETQYF	TGTGCCAGCAGCTCTTGGACACACGGGGAGACCCAGTACTTC
TRBV20-1	many	TRBD2	TRBJ2-1	CSAKETSGPNNEQFF	TGCAGTGCTAAGGAGACTAGCGGGCCTAACAATGAGCAGTTCTTC
TRBV12-3/TRBV12-4	few	-	TRBJ2-7	CASSLADTYEQYF	TGTGCCAGCAGTTTGGCGGATACCTACGAGCAGTACTTC
TRBV9	few	-	TRBJ1-6	CASSVAGGNSPLHF	TGTGCCAGCAGCGTAGCCGGGGGAAATTCACCCCTCCACTTT
TRBV4-1	many	TRBD2	TRBJ2-7	CASSQPTGGTYEQYF	TGCGCCAGCAGCCAGCCAACGGGAGGTACCTACGAGCAGTACTTC
TRBV6-5	few	-	TRBJ2-1	CASSYPPSGQGFDEQFF	TGTGCCAGCAGTTACCCACCCTCGGGACAAGGTTTCGATGAGCAGTTCTTC
TRBV6-1	few	TRBD2	TRBJ2-7	CASTTSGTLEQYF	TGTGCCAGCACCACTAGCGGGACCCTCGAGCAGTACTTC
TRBV7-8	many	-	TRBJ2-6	CASSRTSGANVLTF	TGTGCCAGCAGCCGAACCTCTGGGGCCAACGTCCTGACTTTC
TRBV5-1	-	TRBD2	TRBJ2-3	CASSLAQTSGRRGADTQYF	TGCGCCAGCAGCTTGGCCCAGACTAGCGGGAGAAGGGGGGCAGATACGCAGTATTTT
TRBV4-3	few	-	TRBJ2-7	CASSQGTGEYF	TGCGCCAGCAGCCAGGGTACAGGAGAGTACTTC
TRBV7-2	few	-	TRBJ2-7	CASSFLSHEQYF	TGTGCCAGCAGCTTTTTAAGCCACGAGCAGTACTTC
TRBV20-1	many	-	TRBJ2-3	CSAWDGSSTDTQYF	TGCAGTGCTTGGGACGGGTCTAGCACAGATACGCAGTATTTT
TRBV5-1	few	-	TRBJ2-7	CASSLALTELSEQYF	TGCGCCAGCAGCTTGGCTCTGACAGAATTGTCCGAGCAGTACTTC
TRBV27	-	-	TRBJ2-1	CASSFGGTPYNNEQFF	TGTGCCAGCAGTTTTGGTGGGACACCCTACAATAATGAGCAGTTCTTC
TRBV3-1	few	TRBD2	TRBJ2-5	CASTSGERRETQYF	TGTGCCTCAACAAGCGGGGAAAGGAGGGAGACCCAGTACTTC
TRBV29-1	many	-	TRBJ2-7	CSVPETGNVFGQYF	TGCAGCGTTCCTGAGACAGGAAATGTTTTTGGGCAGTACTTC
TRBV28	many	TRBD2	TRBJ2-3	CASSFRRESDTQYF	TGTGCCAGCAGTTTTAGGCGGGAGTCAGATACGCAGTATTTT
TRBV13	-	TRBD2	TRBJ2-7	CASSSSGTSGRRYEQYF	TGTGCCAGCAGCTCATCCGGGACTAGCGGGAGACGCTACGAGCAGTACTTC